This TCR beta chain was profiled in a study of T cell changes during pregnancy in multiple sclerosis. Some clones are missing from TCRdb's copy, which holds only in-frame ones; the method was immunoSEQ multiplex PCR. Seen here are 40,000 to 45,000 clones, 80% to 95% observed once, and the top ten hold over 0.45%. In germline, CDR1 is KGHSH, CDR2 LQKENI. The CDR3 length is 15 residues. After removal of 2 bases from V and 5 bases from J, the junction contained 4 bases not matched to a gene. The starting material was CD4+ T cells from peripheral blood mononuclear cells, obtained in the third trimester of pregnancy. The source is a female donor with multiple sclerosis, enrolled in a pregnancy study. The V call is TRBV18, the J call TRBJ2-2, with 8 bases matching TRBD2. The CDR3 nucleotides read TGTGCCAGCTCACCAAGCGGGGGCCGGACCGGGGAGCTGTTTTTT. Residues: CASSPSGGRTGELFF.